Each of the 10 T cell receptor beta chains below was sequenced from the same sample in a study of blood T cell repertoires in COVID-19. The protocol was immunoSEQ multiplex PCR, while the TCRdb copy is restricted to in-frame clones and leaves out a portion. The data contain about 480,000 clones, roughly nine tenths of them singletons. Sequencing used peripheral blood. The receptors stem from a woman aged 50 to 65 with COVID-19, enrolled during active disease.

DNA of the CDR3: TGTGCCAGCAGCTTTAGCGGGGGAGATATGAACACCGGGGAGCTGTTTTTT. Protein: CASSFSGGDMNTGELFF. The chain recombines TRBV5-6 with TRBJ2-2; 9 nucleotides match TRBD2. The CDR3 covers 17 residues. Germline V gene data show CDR1 as SGHDT and CDR2 as YYEEEE. The junction had 6 bases not matched to a gene; V was cut back by 2 bases and J by 1 base.

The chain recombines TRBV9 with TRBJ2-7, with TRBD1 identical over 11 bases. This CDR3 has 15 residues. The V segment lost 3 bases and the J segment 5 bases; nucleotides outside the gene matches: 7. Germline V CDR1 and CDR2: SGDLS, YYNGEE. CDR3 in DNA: TGTGCCAGCAGCGGGCGGACAGGGGGCTTAAACGAGCAGTACTTC. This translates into CASSGRTGGLNEQYF. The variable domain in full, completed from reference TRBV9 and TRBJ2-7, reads DSGVTQTPKHLITATGQRVTLRCSPRSGDLSVYWYQQSLDQGLQFLIQYYNGEERAKGNILERFSAQQFPDLHSELNLSSLELGDSALYFCASSGRTGGLNEQYFGPGTRLTVT.

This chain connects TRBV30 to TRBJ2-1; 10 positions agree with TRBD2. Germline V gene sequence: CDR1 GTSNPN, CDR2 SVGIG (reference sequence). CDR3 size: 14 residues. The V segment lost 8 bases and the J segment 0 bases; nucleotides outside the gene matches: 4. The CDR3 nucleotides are TGTGCCCGGACTAGCGGACGCTCCTACAATGAGCAGTTCTTC. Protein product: CARTSGRSYNEQFF.

In nucleotides, the CDR3 is TGTGCCAGCAGCCCCGTAGCGGGGGGCTACGAGCAGTACTTC. Translation: CASSPVAGGYEQYF. J is TRBJ2-7 and V is TRBV5-4; TRBD2 matches 10 bases. The germline CDR1 and CDR2 sequences are SGHNT and YYREEE (reference sequence). The CDR3 has 14 amino acids. V was clipped by 4 bases and J by 3 bases; unmatched bases: 4. Supplemented by reference TRBV5-4 and TRBJ2-7, the full variable domain reads ETGVTQSPTHLIKTRGQQVTLRCSSQSGHNTVSWYQQALGQGPQFIFQYYREEENGRGNFPPRFSGLQFPNYSSELNVNALELDDSALYLCASSPVAGGYEQYFGPGTRLTVT.

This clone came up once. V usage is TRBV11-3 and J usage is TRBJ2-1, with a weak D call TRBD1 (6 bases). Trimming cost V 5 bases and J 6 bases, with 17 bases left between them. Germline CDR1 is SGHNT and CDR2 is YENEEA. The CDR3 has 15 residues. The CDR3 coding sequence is TGTGCCAGCAGCCCTACGGCAGGGGAGAGCAATGAGCAGTTCTTC. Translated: CASSPTAGESNEQFF. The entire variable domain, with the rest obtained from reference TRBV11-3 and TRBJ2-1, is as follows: EAGVVQSPRYKIIEKKQPVAFWCNPISGHNTLYWYLQNLGQGPELLIRYENEEAVDDSQLPKDRFSAERLKGVDSTLKIQPAELGDSAVYLCASSPTAGESNEQFFGPGTRLTVL.

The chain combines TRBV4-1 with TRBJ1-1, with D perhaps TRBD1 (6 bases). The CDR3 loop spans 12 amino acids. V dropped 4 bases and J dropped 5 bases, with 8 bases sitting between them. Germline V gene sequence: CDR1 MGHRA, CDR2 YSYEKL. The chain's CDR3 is CASSRGTTEAFF. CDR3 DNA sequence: TGCGCCAGCAGCCGGGGGACAACTGAAGCTTTCTTT.

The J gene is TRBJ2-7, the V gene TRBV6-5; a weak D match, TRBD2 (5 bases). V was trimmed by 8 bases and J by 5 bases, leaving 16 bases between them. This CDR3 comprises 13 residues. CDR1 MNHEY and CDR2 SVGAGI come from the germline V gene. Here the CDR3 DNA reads TGTGCCAGCGGGAGAGGTTACACGGACGAGCAGTACTTC. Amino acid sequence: CASGRGYTDEQYF.

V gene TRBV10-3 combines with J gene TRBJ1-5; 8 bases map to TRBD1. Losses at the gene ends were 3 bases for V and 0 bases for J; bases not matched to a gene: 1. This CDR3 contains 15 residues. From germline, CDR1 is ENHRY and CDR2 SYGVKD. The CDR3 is CAISEQGVSNQPQHF. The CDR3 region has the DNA TGTGCCATCAGTGAACAGGGGGTTAGCAATCAGCCCCAGCATTTT.

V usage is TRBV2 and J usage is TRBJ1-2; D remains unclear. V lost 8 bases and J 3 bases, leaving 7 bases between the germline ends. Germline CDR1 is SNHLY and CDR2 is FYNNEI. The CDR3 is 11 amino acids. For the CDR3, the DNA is TGTGCCAGCTTCTCCGACTATGGCTACACCTTC. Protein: CASFSDYGYTF.

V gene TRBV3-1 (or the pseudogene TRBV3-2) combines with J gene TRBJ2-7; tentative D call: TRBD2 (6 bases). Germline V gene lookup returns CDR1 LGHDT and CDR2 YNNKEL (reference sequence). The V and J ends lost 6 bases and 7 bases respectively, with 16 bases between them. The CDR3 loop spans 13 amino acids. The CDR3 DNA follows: TGTGCCAGCAGTCTACGAGGGGAGGAGGAGCAGTACTTC. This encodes CASSLRGEEEQYF.